The 30 T cell receptor beta chains presented below share a single source sample, sequenced in a study of T-cell reconstitution after alpha-beta-depleted transplantation in children (dated by TCRdb to the mid-2010s). Library preparation was by PCR. The sequencing machine was an Illumina HiSeq 2500. TCR libraries were prepared with molecular barcoding, using unique molecular identifiers to normalize TCRbeta repertoire quantification. TCRdb reanalyzed the raw reads on its own, using fastp at Q25 for trimming and MiXCR for clone calling, and kept in-frame beta chains. Identical CDR3 protein sequences are pooled into one entry, listed with their most common genes and DNA. The sample table shows about 460,000 distinct CDR3 sequences, and about an eighth are seen once. Of the sample, around 6% is held by the ten largest clones. Sequenced here: PBMCs from the stem cell graft donor, sampled from the stem cell graft. These TCRs come from a human donor who donated a stem cell graft to a child with combined immunodeficiency.

The chain recombines TRBV6-2 or TRBV6-3 with TRBJ2-7; a weak D match, TRBD1 (6 bases). Trimming removed 7 bases at V and 7 bases at J, with 20 bases between. The CDR3 length is 14 residues. CDR1 and CDR2 (germline): MNHEY, SVGEGT. The CDR3 sequence is CASNYWGPEEEQYF. DNA for the CDR3: TGTGCCAGCAACTACTGGGGGCCCGAGGAGGAGCAGTACTTC.

The chain has TRBV3-1 and TRBJ2-3; possibly TRBD1 for D (6 bases). Germline V lookup: CDR1 LGHDT, CDR2 YNNKEL (reference sequence). This CDR3 has 13 residues. V was pared by 4 bases and J by 3 bases, with 8 bases between. Here the CDR3 DNA reads TGTGCCAGCAGCCCGACAGGTACAGATACGCAGTATTTT. Protein product: CASSPTGTDTQYF.

This clonotype was detected ten times or more. The genes are TRBV6-2 or TRBV6-3 and TRBJ2-1; D remains ambiguous. The CDR3 consists of 13 residues. Germline-derived CDR1 and CDR2 are MNHEY and SVGEGT. V gave up 3 bases and J gave up 3 bases, with 6 bases separating them. For the CDR3, the DNA is TGTGCCAGCAGTTATCTCGGCTACAATGAGCAGTTCTTC. As protein: CASSYLGYNEQFF.

In its sample, this clonotype was seen a few times. This chain uses TRBV6-2 or TRBV6-3 with TRBJ2-1; possible D gene TRBD1, 6 bases. The CDR3 totals 16 residues. Trimming stripped 7 bases from V and 6 bases from J, with 22 bases between. Per the germline V gene, CDR1 is MNHEY and CDR2 is SVGEGT. The CDR3 sequence: CASTSPRDIPFNEQFF. CDR3 in DNA: TGTGCCAGCACCTCCCCCCGGGACATCCCCTTCAATGAGCAGTTCTTC.

The chain joins TRBV15 to TRBJ2-3; 13 bases are shared with TRBD2. The CDR3 extends over 16 amino acids. Trimming cost V 6 bases and J 2 bases; bases outside gene matches: 5. CDR1 and CDR2 (germline): LNHNV, YYDKDF (reference sequence). The CDR3 bases are TGTGCCACCAGAAAACTAGCGGGAGGGTCCACAGATACGCAGTATTTT. Translated, it gives CATRKLAGGSTDTQYF.

V usage is TRBV24-1 and J usage is TRBJ1-5, with D unresolved. The V end lost 0 bases, the J end lost 5 bases, and 7 bases lay between the germline ends. From germline, CDR1 is KGHDR and CDR2 SFDVKD. This CDR3 contains 14 residues. CDR3 coding DNA: TGTGCCACCAGTGATTTGAACAGCGATCAGCCCCAGCATTTT. Translating gives CATSDLNSDQPQHF.

This clonotype was found a few times. The gene calls are TRBV24-1 and TRBJ2-1, with D perhaps TRBD2 (5 bases). The CDR3 is 14 amino acids. V shed 1 base and J shed 7 bases, with 10 bases lying between them. Germline CDR1 reads KGHDR; CDR2 reads SFDVKD. The CDR3 protein is CATSDFFGDNEQFF. The CDR3 DNA is TGTGCCACCAGTGATTTCTTCGGGGATAATGAGCAGTTCTTC.

This clonotype was recorded at least ten times. The chain uses TRBV6-1 and TRBJ1-5; D is unresolved. Germline CDR1 MNHNS, CDR2 SASEGT. The CDR3 sequence is 13 residues long. The V end lost 10 bases, the J end lost 9 bases, and 19 bases lay between the germline ends. The CDR3 spells CATGISHRTPQHF. The CDR3 coding sequence is TGTGCCACCGGGATTTCCCATAGAACGCCCCAGCATTTT.

This clonotype was observed many times. The chain joins TRBV6-1 to TRBJ2-3, with D perhaps matching TRBD1 or TRBD2 (6 bases each). The CDR3 runs to 13 residues. Per the germline V gene, CDR1 is MNHNS and CDR2 is SASEGT. Trimming stripped 0 bases from V and 10 bases from J, with 11 bases between. The CDR3 nucleotides read TGTGCCAGCAGTGAAGCGGGGGCTAGCGCGCAGTATTTT. Its protein product is CASSEAGASAQYF.

There are a few counts of this clonotype. J is TRBJ2-1 and V is TRBV12-3 or TRBV12-4, with a weak D call TRBD1 (6 bases). Trimming pared 2 bases from V and 9 bases from J, leaving 23 bases between. The CDR3 is 17 residues long. The CDR3 loop reads CASSLTGPVLYQGEQFF. CDR3 sequence (DNA): TGTGCCAGCAGTTTAACAGGGCCAGTCTTATACCAGGGTGAGCAGTTCTTC.

V usage is TRBV20-1 and J usage is TRBJ2-3, with TRBD1 as a possible D gene (5 bases). Germline V gives CDR1 DFQATT, CDR2 SNEGSKA (reference sequence). The CDR3 spans 15 residues. V dropped 6 bases and J dropped 2 bases, with 18 bases sitting between them. In DNA form, the CDR3 reads TGCAGTGCCCTCCAGGGTCACTTCCCCACAGATACGCAGTATTTT. The encoded protein is CSALQGHFPTDTQYF.

The chain employs TRBV29-1 and TRBJ2-2; a possible D gene is TRBD1 (6 bases). V lost 4 bases, J lost 6 bases, and 12 bases lay in between. Germline V CDR1 and CDR2: SQVTM, ANQGSEA. This CDR3 comprises 13 residues. CDR3: CSVVDSYAGELFF. CDR3 nucleotide sequence: TGCAGCGTTGTGGACAGCTATGCCGGGGAGCTGTTTTTT.

The V and J genes are TRBV5-1 and TRBJ2-7; 7 bases fit TRBD2. This CDR3 is 16 amino acids long. In germline, CDR1 is SGHRS, CDR2 YFSETQ. With V trimmed by 0 bases and J by 3 bases, 9 bases remained unmatched. This CDR3 reads CASSLGGRTSHYEQYF. Here the CDR3 DNA reads TGCGCCAGCAGCTTGGGAGGAAGGACTAGTCACTACGAGCAGTACTTC.

The chain has TRBV15 and TRBJ2-3; 10 nucleotides line up with TRBD1. The CDR3 contains 17 residues. V dropped 1 base and J dropped 5; count of bases not matched to a gene: 9. The germline V gene encodes CDR1 LNHNV and CDR2 YYDKDF (reference sequence). In nucleotides, the CDR3 is TGTGCCACCAGCAGAGTGGTGGAGGACAGGGGGGAAGATACGCAGTATTTT. It codes for CATSRVVEDRGEDTQYF.

This clonotype was counted a few times. CDR3 sequence (DNA): TGTGCCACCAGCAGAGATCGGTGGTTTGTCGGGACCCAGTACTTC. The encoded protein is CATSRDRWFVGTQYF. This chain uses TRBV15 with TRBJ2-5, with D hard to call. The CDR3 has 15 amino acids. Germline V gene lookup returns CDR1 LNHNV and CDR2 YYDKDF (reference sequence). The V gene lost 0 bases and the J gene lost 7 bases, with 15 bases spanning the gap.

This chain joins TRBV5-1 and TRBJ2-7; TRBD2 might be the D (5 bases). The CDR3 sequence is 15 residues long. Trimming removed 0 bases from V and 0 bases from J, with 10 bases in between. Germline V CDR1 and CDR2: SGHRS, YFSETQ. CDR3 nucleotides: TGCGCCAGCAGCTTGGGTTCGGGGAACTCCTACGAGCAGTACTTC. This sequence encodes CASSLGSGNSYEQYF.

The chain couples TRBV11-2 to TRBJ2-7, with 12 bases fitting TRBD2. This CDR3 is 17 amino acids long. V trimming: 5 bases; J trimming: 7 bases; junction bases outside the gene matches: 15. Per germline, CDR1 SGHAT and CDR2 FQNNGV. For the CDR3, the DNA is TGTGCCAGCAGCCCGAGAACCCTAGCGGGAGGGGGTCTGGAGCAGTACTTC. Its protein is CASSPRTLAGGGLEQYF.

This clonotype appeared many times. The chain links TRBV6-4 to TRBJ2-1; 13 bases fit TRBD2. This CDR3 spans 14 amino acids. The germline V gene has CDR1 MRHNA and CDR2 SNTAGT. V shed 6 bases and J 9 bases; nucleotides not matched to a gene: 5. CDR3 sequence reads: CASSTSGGAGEQFF. The CDR3 bases are TGTGCCAGCAGCACTAGCGGGGGGGCCGGTGAGCAGTTCTTC.

This clonotype was counted a few times. The genes are TRBV7-3 and TRBJ1-2; 8 bases agree with TRBD1. Unmatched junction bases numbered 9, after V lost 4 bases and J lost 2 bases. The germline CDR1 and CDR2 sequences are SGHTA and FQGTGA. The CDR3 runs 16 residues. The CDR3 DNA is TGTGCCAGCAGCTCCGGCCCGGGACAGGAGAACTATGGCTACACCTTC. This translates into CASSSGPGQENYGYTF.

Here the CDR3 reads CASSLDRFLNTEAFF. The CDR3 DNA reads TGTGCCAGCAGTTTAGACAGGTTTTTGAACACTGAAGCTTTCTTT. The rearrangement links TRBV12-3 or TRBV12-4 to TRBJ1-1; possibly TRBD1 for D (5 bases). Trimming cost V 1 base and J 0 bases, with 9 bases left between them. The CDR3 length is 15 residues.

This clonotype was detected ten times or more. V usage is TRBV24-1 and J usage is TRBJ2-7; D gene unclear. This CDR3 comprises 13 residues. The germline gives CDR1 KGHDR, CDR2 SFDVKD. Trimming took off 7 bases at V and 0 bases at J, with 9 bases between the two ends. The chain's CDR3 is CATRSGASYEQYF. For the CDR3, the DNA is TGTGCCACCAGATCGGGCGCCTCCTACGAGCAGTACTTC.

The table lists this clonotype with a few counts. This chain uses TRBV5-5 with TRBJ2-5; 7 positions match TRBD2. Trimming at V came to 4 bases and at J to 1 base, leaving 7 bases not matched to a gene. Germline CDR1 and CDR2: SGHKS and YYEKEE (reference sequence). The CDR3 contains 15 residues. CDR3 in DNA: TGTGCCAGCAGCCGCTTAGGCGGGAGCCAAGAGACCCAGTACTTC. Translated, it gives CASSRLGGSQETQYF.

With regard to this clonotype: A much larger clone lies one base from this, so it may be a read error. The rearrangement uses TRBV29-1 and TRBJ2-7; unclear D gene. The ends were cut back, 1 base at V and 0 bases at J, with 13 bases in the middle. Germline loops: CDR1 SQVTM, CDR2 ANQGSEA. This CDR3 has 15 residues. The CDR3 spells CSVEVASASSYEQYF. The CDR3 DNA reads TGCAGCGTTGAAGTGGCGTCTGCCAGCTCCTACGAGCAGTACTTC.

This chain's CDR3 is CASSYFLSDYNEQFF. CDR3 nucleotide sequence: TGTGCCAGCAGCTATTTCTTGTCAGATTACAATGAGCAGTTCTTC. The chain employs TRBV5-5 and TRBJ2-1; no definite D call. The germline V gene has CDR1 SGHKS and CDR2 YYEKEE (reference sequence). Trimming left V 3 bases short and J 4 bases short, with 14 bases between. The CDR3 length is 15 residues. Supplemented by reference TRBV5-5 and TRBJ2-1, the full variable domain reads DAGVTQSPTHLIKTRGQQVTLRCSPISGHKSVSWYQQVLGQGPQFIFQYYEKEERGRGNFPDRFSARQFPNYSSELNVNALLLGDSALYLCASSYFLSDYNEQFFGPGTRLTVL.

This clonotype was counted ten times or more. This chain connects TRBV20-1 to TRBJ2-1; 9 bases align to TRBD1. The CDR3 has 14 amino acids. V dropped 1 base and J dropped 5; count of bases not matched to a gene: 3. The V gene's germline CDR1 is DFQATT and CDR2 SNEGSKA (reference sequence). CDR3 in amino acids: CSARAGDRDNEQFF. In DNA, the CDR3 is TGCAGTGCTAGAGCGGGGGACAGGGACAATGAGCAGTTCTTC.

A word on this clonotype: A junction boundary mismatches the germline segment, possibly from a read error. The J gene is TRBJ1-3, the V gene TRBV12-3 or TRBV12-4, with 7 nucleotides matching TRBD1. This CDR3 has 15 amino acids. The CDR3 here is CVSSYPGGSGNTIYF. CDR3 nucleotides: TGTGTCAGCAGTTACCCAGGGGGCTCTGGAAACACCATATATTTT.

This clonotype was found a few times. The chain is built from TRBV20-1 and TRBJ2-7; a possible D gene is TRBD1 (5 bases). V was shortened by 6 bases and J by 3 bases, with 12 bases between the two germline ends. The V gene's germline CDR1 is DFQATT and CDR2 SNEGSKA (reference sequence). This CDR3 comprises 12 residues. In nucleotides, the CDR3 is TGCAGTGCCAAGACAGTTGACTACGAGCAGTACTTC. This sequence encodes CSAKTVDYEQYF.

V gene TRBV10-3 combines with J gene TRBJ2-1; 11 nucleotides align to TRBD2. The CDR3 totals 16 residues. In germline, CDR1 is ENHRY, CDR2 SYGVKD. The V gene end was trimmed by 4 bases and the J gene end by 8 bases; junction bases not matched to a gene: 10. CDR3 amino acids: CAISAGTSGRLDEQFF. The DNA of the CDR3 is TGTGCCATCAGTGCCGGGACTAGCGGACGTTTGGATGAGCAGTTCTTC.

This clonotype was found many times. The chain couples TRBV10-2 to TRBJ2-7; D not resolved. V was cut by 2 bases and J by 4 bases, with 9 bases left in between. The CDR3 extends over 13 amino acids. The germline V gene has CDR1 WSHSY and CDR2 SAAADI. CDR3 region: CASSEREQYEQYF. Written as DNA, the CDR3 is TGCGCCAGCAGTGAGAGAGAACAGTACGAGCAGTACTTC.

This sequence joins TRBV12-3 or TRBV12-4 and TRBJ2-2, with 7 bases that match TRBD2. Unmatched junction bases numbered 14, after V lost 5 bases and J lost 5 bases. CDR3 length: 17 residues. CDR3 residues: CASSRTPAGVGTGELFF. In DNA, the CDR3 is TGTGCCAGCAGTCGCACCCCGGCGGGGGTCGGGACCGGGGAGCTGTTTTTT.